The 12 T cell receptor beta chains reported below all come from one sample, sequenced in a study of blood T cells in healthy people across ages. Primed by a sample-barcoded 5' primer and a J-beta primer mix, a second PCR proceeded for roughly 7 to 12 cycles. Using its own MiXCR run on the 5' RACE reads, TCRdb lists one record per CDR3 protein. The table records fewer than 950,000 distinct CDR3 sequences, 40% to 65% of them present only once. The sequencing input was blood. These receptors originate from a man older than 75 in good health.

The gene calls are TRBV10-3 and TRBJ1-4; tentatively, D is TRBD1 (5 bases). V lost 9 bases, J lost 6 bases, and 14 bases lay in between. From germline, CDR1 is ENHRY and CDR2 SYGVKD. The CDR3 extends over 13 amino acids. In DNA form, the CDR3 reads TGTGCCATAAAATCAGGGACCGATGAAAAACTGTTTTTT. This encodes CAIKSGTDEKLFF.

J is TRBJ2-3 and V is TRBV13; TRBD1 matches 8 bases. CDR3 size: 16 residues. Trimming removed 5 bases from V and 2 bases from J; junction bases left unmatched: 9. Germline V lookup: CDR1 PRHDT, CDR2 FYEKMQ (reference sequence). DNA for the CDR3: TGTGCCAGCAGCCGGAGCGTGGACAGGGTCACAGATACGCAGTATTTT. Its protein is CASSRSVDRVTDTQYF.

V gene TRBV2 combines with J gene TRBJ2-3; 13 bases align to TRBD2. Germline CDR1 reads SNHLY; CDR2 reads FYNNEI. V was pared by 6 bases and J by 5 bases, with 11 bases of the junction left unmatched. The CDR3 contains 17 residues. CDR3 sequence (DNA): TGTGCCAGCAGCCGGACTAGCGGGAGATGGGTGGAAGATACGCAGTATTTT. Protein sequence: CASSRTSGRWVEDTQYF.

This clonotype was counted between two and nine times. Here the CDR3 reads CASSLDEVKNIQYF. For the CDR3, the DNA is TGTGCCAGCAGCTTAGACGAGGTCAAAAACATTCAGTACTTC. V and J are TRBV7-8 and TRBJ2-4; no reliable D call. V gave up 1 base and J gave up 3 bases, with 7 bases separating them. Germline-derived CDR1 and CDR2 are SGHVS and FQNEAQ. There are 14 residues in the CDR3.

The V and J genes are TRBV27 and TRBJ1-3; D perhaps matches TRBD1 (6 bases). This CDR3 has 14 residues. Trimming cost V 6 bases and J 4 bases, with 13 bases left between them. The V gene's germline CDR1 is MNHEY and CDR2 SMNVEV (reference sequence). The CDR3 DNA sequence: TGTGCCAGCAGCCCCTTGGGGGGCGGAAACACCATATATTTT. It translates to CASSPLGGGNTIYF.

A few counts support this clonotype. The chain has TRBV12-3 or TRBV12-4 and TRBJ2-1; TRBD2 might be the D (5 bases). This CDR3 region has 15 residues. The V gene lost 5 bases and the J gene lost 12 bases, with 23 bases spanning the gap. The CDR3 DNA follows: TGTGCCAGCAGTGCGATGGGGAGCGGTCTGGTAGGGCAGTTCTTC. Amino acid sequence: CASSAMGSGLVGQFF.

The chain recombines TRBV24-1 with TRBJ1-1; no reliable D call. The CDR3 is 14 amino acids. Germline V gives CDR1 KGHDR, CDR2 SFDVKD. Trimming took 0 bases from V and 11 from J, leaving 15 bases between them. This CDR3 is CATSDLLSSVGAFF. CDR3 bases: TGTGCCACCAGTGATTTGCTATCCTCCGTGGGGGCTTTCTTT.

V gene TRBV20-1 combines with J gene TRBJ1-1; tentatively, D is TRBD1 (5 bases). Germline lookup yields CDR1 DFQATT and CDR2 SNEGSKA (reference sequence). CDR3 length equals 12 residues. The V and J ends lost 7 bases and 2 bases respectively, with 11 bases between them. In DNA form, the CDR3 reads TGCAGTGGTGTTCAGGGCAACACTGAAGCTTTCTTT. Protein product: CSGVQGNTEAFF.

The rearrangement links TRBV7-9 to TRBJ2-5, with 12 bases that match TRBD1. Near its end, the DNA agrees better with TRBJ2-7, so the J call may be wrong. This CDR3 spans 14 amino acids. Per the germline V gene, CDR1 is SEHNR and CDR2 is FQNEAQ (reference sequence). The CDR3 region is CASRGQGARDEQYF. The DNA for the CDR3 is TGTGCCAGCAGGGGACAGGGGGCTAGGGACGAGCAGTACTTC.

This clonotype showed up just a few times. CDR3 amino acids: CATAGAVDTQYF. DNA of the CDR3: TGTGCCACAGCGGGAGCGGTAGATACGCAGTATTTT. This chain connects TRBV10-3 to TRBJ2-3; 8 bases fit TRBD2. Germline CDR1 is ENHRY and CDR2 is SYGVKD. The CDR3 consists of 12 residues. V was pared by 10 bases and J by 5 bases, with 5 bases of the junction left unmatched.

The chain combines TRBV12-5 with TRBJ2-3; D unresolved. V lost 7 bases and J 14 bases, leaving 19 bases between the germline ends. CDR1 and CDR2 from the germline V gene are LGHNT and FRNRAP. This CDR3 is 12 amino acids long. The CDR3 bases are TGTGCTAGTGTGGCCAGTCACAGATACGCGTATTTT. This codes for CASVASHRYAYF. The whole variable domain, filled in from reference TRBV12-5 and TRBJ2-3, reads DARVTQTPRHKVTEMGQEVTMRCQPILGHNTVFWYRQTMMQGLELLAYFRNRAPLDDSGMPKDRFSAEMPDATLATLKIQPSEPRDSAVYFCASVASHRYAYFGPGTRLTVL.

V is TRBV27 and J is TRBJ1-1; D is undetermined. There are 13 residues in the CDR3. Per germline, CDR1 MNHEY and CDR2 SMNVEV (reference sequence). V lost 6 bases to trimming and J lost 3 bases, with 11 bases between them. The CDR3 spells CASRLGPDTEAFF. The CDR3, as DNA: TGTGCCAGCAGACTAGGACCAGACACTGAAGCTTTCTTT.